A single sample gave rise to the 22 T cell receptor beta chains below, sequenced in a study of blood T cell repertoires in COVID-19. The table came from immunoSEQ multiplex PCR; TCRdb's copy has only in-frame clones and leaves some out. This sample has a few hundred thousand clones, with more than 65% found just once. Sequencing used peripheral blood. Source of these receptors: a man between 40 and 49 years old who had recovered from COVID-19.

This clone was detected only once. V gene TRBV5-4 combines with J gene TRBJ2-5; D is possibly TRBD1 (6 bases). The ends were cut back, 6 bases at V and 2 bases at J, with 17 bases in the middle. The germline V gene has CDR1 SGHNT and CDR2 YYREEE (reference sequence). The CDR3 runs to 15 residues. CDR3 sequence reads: CASTPQGGFQETQYF. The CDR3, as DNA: TGTGCCAGCACCCCACAAGGGGGTTTTCAAGAGACCCAGTACTTC.

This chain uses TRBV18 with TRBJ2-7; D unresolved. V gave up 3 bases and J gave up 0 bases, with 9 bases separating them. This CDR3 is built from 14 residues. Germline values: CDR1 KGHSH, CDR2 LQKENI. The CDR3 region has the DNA TGTGCCAGCTCACCCCGCCACGGCTCCTACGAGCAGTACTTC. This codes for CASSPRHGSYEQYF.

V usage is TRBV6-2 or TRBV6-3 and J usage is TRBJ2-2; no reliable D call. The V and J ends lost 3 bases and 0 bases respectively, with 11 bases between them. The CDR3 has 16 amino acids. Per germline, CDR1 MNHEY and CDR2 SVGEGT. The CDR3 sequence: CASSYMAAPNTGELFF. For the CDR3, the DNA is TGTGCCAGCAGTTATATGGCGGCACCGAACACCGGGGAGCTGTTTTTT.

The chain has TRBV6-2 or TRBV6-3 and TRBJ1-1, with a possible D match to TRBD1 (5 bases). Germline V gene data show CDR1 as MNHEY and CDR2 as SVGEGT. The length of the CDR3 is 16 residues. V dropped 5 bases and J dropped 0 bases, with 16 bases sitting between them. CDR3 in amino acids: CASSPLGHRMNTEAFF. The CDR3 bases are TGTGCCAGCAGTCCCCTTGGACACCGTATGAACACTGAAGCTTTCTTT.

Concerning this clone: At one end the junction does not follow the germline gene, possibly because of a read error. In DNA, the CDR3 is TGTGCTAGCAGCTTAGGTGTGAGTTCCTACGAGCAGTACTTC. It specifies CASSLGVSSYEQYF. The chain combines TRBV7-7 with TRBJ2-7; D unresolved. The V gene's germline CDR1 is SSHAT and CDR2 FNYEAQ (reference sequence). The CDR3 is made up of 14 amino acids.

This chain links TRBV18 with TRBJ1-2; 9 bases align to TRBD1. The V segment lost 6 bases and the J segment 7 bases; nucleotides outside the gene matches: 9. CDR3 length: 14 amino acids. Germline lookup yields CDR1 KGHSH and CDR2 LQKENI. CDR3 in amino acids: CASSPGTGKGGYTF. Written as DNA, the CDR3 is TGTGCCAGCTCCCCAGGGACAGGGAAAGGTGGCTACACCTTC.

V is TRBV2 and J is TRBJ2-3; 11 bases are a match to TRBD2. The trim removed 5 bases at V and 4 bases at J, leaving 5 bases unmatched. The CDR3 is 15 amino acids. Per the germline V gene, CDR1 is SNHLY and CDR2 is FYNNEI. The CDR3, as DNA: TGTGCCAGCAGTAGGAGTAGCGGGGGGGCAGATACGCAGTATTTT. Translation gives CASSRSSGGADTQYF.

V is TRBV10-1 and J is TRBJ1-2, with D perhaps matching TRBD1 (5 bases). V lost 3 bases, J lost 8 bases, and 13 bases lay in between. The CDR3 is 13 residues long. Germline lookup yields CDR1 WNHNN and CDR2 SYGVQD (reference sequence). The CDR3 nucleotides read TGCGCCAGCAGTGATGGCAGGGTCGGGGGCTACACCTTC. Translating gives CASSDGRVGGYTF.

This chain's CDR3 is CASSFGQGVYEQYF. The CDR3 region has the DNA TGCGCCAGCAGCTTTGGACAGGGAGTCTACGAGCAGTACTTC. The chain couples TRBV5-1 to TRBJ2-7, with 8 bases that match TRBD1. V dropped 2 bases and J dropped 3; count of bases not matched to a gene: 4. This CDR3 comprises 14 residues. The germline V gene has CDR1 SGHRS and CDR2 YFSETQ.

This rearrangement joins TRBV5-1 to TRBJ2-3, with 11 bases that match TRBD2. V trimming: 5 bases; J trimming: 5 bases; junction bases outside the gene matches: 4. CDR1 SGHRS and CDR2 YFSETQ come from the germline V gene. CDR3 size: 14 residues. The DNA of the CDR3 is TGCGCCAGCAGGGTGACTAGCGGGGAAGATACGCAGTATTTT. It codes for CASRVTSGEDTQYF.

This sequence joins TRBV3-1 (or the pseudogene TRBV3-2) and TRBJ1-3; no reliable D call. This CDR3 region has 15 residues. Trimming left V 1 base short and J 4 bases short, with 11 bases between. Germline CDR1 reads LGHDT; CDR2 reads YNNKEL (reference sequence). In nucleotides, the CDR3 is TGTGCCAGCAGCCAAGCTTTCCGGGAGGGAAACACCATATATTTT. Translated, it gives CASSQAFREGNTIYF.

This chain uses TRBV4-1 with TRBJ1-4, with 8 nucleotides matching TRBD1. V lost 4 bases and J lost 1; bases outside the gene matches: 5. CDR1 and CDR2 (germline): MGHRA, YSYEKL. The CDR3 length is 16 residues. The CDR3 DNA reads TGCGCCAGCAGCCGCGGACAGGGCCGAACTAATGAAAAACTGTTTTTT. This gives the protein CASSRGQGRTNEKLFF.

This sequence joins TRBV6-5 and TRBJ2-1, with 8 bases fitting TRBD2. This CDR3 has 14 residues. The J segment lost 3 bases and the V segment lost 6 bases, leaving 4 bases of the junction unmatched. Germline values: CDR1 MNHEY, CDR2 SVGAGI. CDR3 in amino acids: CASRSGSGYNEQFF. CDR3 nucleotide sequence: TGTGCCAGCAGGAGCGGGAGCGGCTACAATGAGCAGTTCTTC.

The CDR3 region has the DNA TGTGCCAGCAGGATTACTAGCGGGAGAGGAAAGACCCAGTACTTC. It encodes CASRITSGRGKTQYF. This chain joins TRBV7-8 and TRBJ2-5, with 11 bases that match TRBD2. The germline CDR1 and CDR2 sequences are SGHVS and FQNEAQ. V trimming: 6 bases; J trimming: 6 bases; junction bases outside the gene matches: 9. The CDR3 totals 15 residues.

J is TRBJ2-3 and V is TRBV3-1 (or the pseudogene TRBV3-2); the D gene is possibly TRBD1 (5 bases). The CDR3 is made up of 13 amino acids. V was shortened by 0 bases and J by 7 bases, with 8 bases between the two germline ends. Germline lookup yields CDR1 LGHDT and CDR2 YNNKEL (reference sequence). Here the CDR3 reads CASSQDGHYTQYF. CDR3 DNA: TGTGCCAGCAGCCAAGATGGACACTATACGCAGTATTTT.

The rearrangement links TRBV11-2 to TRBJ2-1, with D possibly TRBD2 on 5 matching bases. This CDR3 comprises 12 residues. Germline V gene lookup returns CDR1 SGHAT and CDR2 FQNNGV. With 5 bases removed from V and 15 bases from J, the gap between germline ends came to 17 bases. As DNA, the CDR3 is TGTGCCAGCAGCCGCGAGGTGAGGGAACGGTTCTTC. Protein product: CASSREVRERFF.

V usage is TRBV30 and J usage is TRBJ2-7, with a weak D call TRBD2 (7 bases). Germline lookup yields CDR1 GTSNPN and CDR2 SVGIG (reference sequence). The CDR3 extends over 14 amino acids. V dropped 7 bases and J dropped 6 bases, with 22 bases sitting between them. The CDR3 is CASDPAGAEGEQYF. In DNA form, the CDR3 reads TGTGCCTCCGACCCCGCGGGGGCCGAGGGCGAGCAGTACTTC.

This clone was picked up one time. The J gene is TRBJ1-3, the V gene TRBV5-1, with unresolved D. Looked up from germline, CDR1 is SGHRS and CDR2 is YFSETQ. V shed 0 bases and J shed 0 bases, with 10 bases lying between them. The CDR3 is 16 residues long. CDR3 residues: CASSLAPGNSGNTIYF. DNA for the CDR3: TGCGCCAGCAGCTTGGCACCAGGCAACTCTGGAAACACCATATATTTT. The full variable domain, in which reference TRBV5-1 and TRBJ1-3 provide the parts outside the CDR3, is KAGVTQTPRYLIKTRGQQVTLSCSPISGHRSVSWYQQTPGQGLQFLFEYFSETQRNKGNFPGRFSGRQFSNSRSEMNVSTLELGDSALYLCASSLAPGNSGNTIYFGEGSWLTVV.

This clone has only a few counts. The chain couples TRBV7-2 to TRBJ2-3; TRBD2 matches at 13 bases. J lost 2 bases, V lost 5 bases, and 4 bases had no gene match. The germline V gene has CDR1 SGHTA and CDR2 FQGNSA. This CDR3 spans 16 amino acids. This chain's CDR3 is CASSPGTSGDTDTQYF. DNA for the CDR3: TGTGCCAGCAGCCCAGGGACTAGCGGGGACACAGATACGCAGTATTTT.

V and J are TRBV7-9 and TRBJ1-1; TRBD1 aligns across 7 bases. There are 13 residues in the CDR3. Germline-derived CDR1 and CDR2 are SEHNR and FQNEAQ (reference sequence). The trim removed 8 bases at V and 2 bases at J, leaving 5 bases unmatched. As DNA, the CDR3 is TGTGCCAGCGAAGGGACAGCCAACACTGAAGCTTTCTTT. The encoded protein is CASEGTANTEAFF.

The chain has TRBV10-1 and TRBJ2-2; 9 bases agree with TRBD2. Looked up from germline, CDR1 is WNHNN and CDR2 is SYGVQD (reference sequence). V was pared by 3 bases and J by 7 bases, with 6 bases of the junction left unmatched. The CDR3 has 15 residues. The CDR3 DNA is TGCGCCAGCAGTGAAGGAGGCGGGGGGGTCGGGGAGCTGTTTTTT. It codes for CASSEGGGGVGELFF.

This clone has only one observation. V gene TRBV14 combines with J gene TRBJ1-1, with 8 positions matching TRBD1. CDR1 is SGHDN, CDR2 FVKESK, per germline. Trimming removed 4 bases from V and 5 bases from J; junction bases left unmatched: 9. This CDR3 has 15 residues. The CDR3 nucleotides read TGTGCCAGCAGCCCCACGACAGGGGCGCGGACTGAAGCTTTCTTT. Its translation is CASSPTTGARTEAFF. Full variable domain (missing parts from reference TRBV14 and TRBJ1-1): EAGVTQFPSHSVIEKGQTVTLRCDPISGHDNLYWYRRVMGKEIKFLLHFVKESKQDESGMPNNRFLAERTGGTYSTLKVQPAELEDSGVYFCASSPTTGARTEAFFGQGTRLTVV.